These 10 T cell receptor beta chains came from one sample sequenced in a study of T cell changes during pregnancy in multiple sclerosis (dated by TCRdb to between 2018 and 2021). The library came from the immunoSEQ multiplex PCR assay. In TCRdb, the immuneACCESS table is reduced to in-frame sequences with V and J assigned. These tables do not hold every clone; where another copy was compared, an unresolved V gene accounts for under half, and the others remain unexplained. The sample table shows some 51,000 clones, and approximately 94% are seen once. Around 4.2% of the sample rests with the top ten. The sample was CD8+ T cells from peripheral blood mononuclear cells, taken in the first trimester of pregnancy. The receptors stem from a female donor with multiple sclerosis, enrolled in a pregnancy study.

The chain has TRBV7-3 and TRBJ1-1; perhaps TRBD1 as D (5 bases). The CDR3 is made up of 14 amino acids. The V and J ends lost 2 bases and 0 bases respectively, with 7 bases between them. CDR1 and CDR2 (germline): SGHTA, FQGTGA. Here the CDR3 reads CASSLSGMNTEAFF. The CDR3 nucleotides read TGTGCCAGCAGCTTATCAGGGATGAACACTGAAGCTTTCTTT.

This clone was seen only once. V gene TRBV5-1 combines with J gene TRBJ2-6; D possibly corresponds to TRBD2 (7 bases). There are 19 residues in the CDR3. Germline CDR1 SGHRS, CDR2 YFSETQ. Trimming took off 0 bases at V and 0 bases at J, with 16 bases between the two ends. The CDR3 loop is CASSLVQGGRTSGANVLTF. As DNA, the CDR3 is TGCGCCAGCAGCTTGGTACAGGGAGGGAGAACCTCTGGGGCCAACGTCCTGACTTTC.

The genes are TRBV28 and TRBJ2-3, with a weak D call TRBD2 (6 bases). The CDR3 spans 14 residues. CDR1 and CDR2 (germline): MDHEN, SYDVKM. V was trimmed by 5 bases and J by 4 bases, leaving 13 bases between them. The CDR3 nucleotides are TGTGCCAGCAGTGGCGGGAAGTGGGCAGATACGCAGTATTTT. As protein: CASSGGKWADTQYF.

The chain recombines TRBV4-1 with TRBJ2-7; a possible D gene is TRBD1 (5 bases). The CDR3 covers 15 residues. V lost 1 base and J lost 4, with 14 bases in between. CDR1 and CDR2 (germline): MGHRA, YSYEKL. CDR3 sequence reads: CASSQAKGSVYEQYF. The CDR3 DNA sequence: TGCGCCAGCAGCCAAGCCAAGGGGTCTGTTTACGAGCAGTACTTC.

This chain connects TRBV27 to TRBJ2-5; D gene unclear. V lost 3 bases and J lost 0, with 8 bases in between. The CDR3 loop spans 14 amino acids. Germline-derived CDR1 and CDR2 are MNHEY and SMNVEV (reference sequence). CDR3 in amino acids: CASSLRKYQETQYF. In nucleotides, the CDR3 is TGTGCCAGCAGTTTGCGGAAGTACCAAGAGACCCAGTACTTC.

This rearrangement joins TRBV7-7 to TRBJ2-7, with D possibly TRBD1 on 6 matching bases. The CDR3 is made up of 15 amino acids. Looked up from germline, CDR1 is SSHAT and CDR2 is FNYEAQ (reference sequence). Trimming shortened V by 3 bases and J by 0 bases, and 12 bases separated the two germline ends. CDR3 in amino acids: CASSFSTGPSYEQYF. The CDR3 DNA reads TGTGCCAGCAGCTTCTCGACAGGCCCCTCCTACGAGCAGTACTTC.

The J gene is TRBJ1-1, the V gene TRBV27, with D possibly TRBD1 on 5 matching bases. Germline assignment: CDR1 MNHEY and CDR2 SMNVEV (reference sequence). CDR3 length equals 16 residues. The V gene lost 5 bases and the J gene lost 0 bases, with 16 bases spanning the gap. The CDR3 DNA follows: TGTGCCAGCAGTACCCGCAGGGAATACATGAACACTGAAGCTTTCTTT. This sequence encodes CASSTRREYMNTEAFF.

This chain links TRBV7-6 with TRBJ2-3, with D maybe TRBD2 (6 bases). Germline CDR1 reads SGHVS; CDR2 reads FNYEAQ. The CDR3 consists of 10 residues. The V end lost 8 bases, the J end lost 12 bases, and 12 bases lay between the germline ends. This chain's CDR3 is CASSGVSQYF. For the CDR3, the DNA is TGTGCCAGCTCGGGAGTATCCCAGTATTTT.

The chain links TRBV15 to TRBJ2-7, with TRBD2 matching 7 bases. The CDR3 consists of 16 residues. Germline CDR1 and CDR2: LNHNV and YYDKDF (reference sequence). The J segment lost 5 bases and the V segment lost 4 bases, leaving 14 bases of the junction unmatched. This CDR3 reads CATSNPAQVGRDEQYF. CDR3 nucleotide sequence: TGTGCCACCAGCAACCCAGCTCAGGTGGGGAGGGACGAGCAGTACTTC.

The J gene is TRBJ2-2, the V gene TRBV10-3, with 7 bases identical to TRBD2. This CDR3 comprises 16 residues. Germline trimming cut 0 bases from V and 5 bases from J; bases unmatched to any gene: 6. Germline values: CDR1 ENHRY, CDR2 SYGVKD. DNA for the CDR3: TGTGCCATCAGTGAGTCGGAGCGGGGAGGGACCGGGGAGCTGTTTTTT. This encodes CAISESERGGTGELFF.